This is a list of T cell receptor beta chains from one sample in a study of OX40 agonist ivuxolimab in advanced cancers. The assay was immunoSEQ multiplex PCR, and TCRdb's table has in-frame clones only and misses some. The sample carries 98,000 or so clones, about four fifths recorded once. Sample: CD4+ or CD8+ T cells sorted from blood, taken in a trial of the OX40 agonist ivuxolimab. All receptors derive from an adult with an advanced solid tumor such as melanoma, head and neck, liver or kidney cancer. The CDR3 runs from the conserved cysteine through the conserved F or W. A D gene is named only where the DNA matches it firmly. Only some rows state a clone size, as once, few, many or a class for expanded clones.

v_gene: TRBV11-2
abundance: -
d_gene: -
j_gene: TRBJ2-1
CDR3nt: TGTGCCAGCAGCCTGGGGAGCTCCTACAATGAGCAGTTCTTC
CDR3aa: CASSLGSSYNEQFF

v_gene: TRBV5-1
abundance: -
d_gene: TRBD2
j_gene: TRBJ2-7
CDR3nt: TGCGCCAGCAGCTTGAGCGCTAGCGGGAGTTCACCCTACGAGCAGTACTTC
CDR3aa: CASSLSASGSSPYEQYF

v_gene: TRBV4-3
abundance: -
d_gene: TRBD1
j_gene: TRBJ1-2
CDR3nt: TGCGCCAGCAGCCGGGGACAGGCTGGCGGCTACACCTTC
CDR3aa: CASSRGQAGGYTF

v_gene: TRBV18
abundance: -
d_gene: TRBD2
j_gene: TRBJ2-7
CDR3nt: TGTGCCAGCTCAGAACTAACCGGGACTATCTACGAGCAGTACTTC
CDR3aa: CASSELTGTIYEQYF

v_gene: TRBV14
abundance: -
d_gene: -
j_gene: TRBJ2-7
CDR3nt: TGTGCCAGCAGCGAGAACACCTTAACAGACTACGAGCAGTACTTC
CDR3aa: CASSENTLTDYEQYF

v_gene: TRBV5-1
abundance: -
d_gene: TRBD1
j_gene: TRBJ2-1
CDR3nt: TGCGCCAGCAGCATAGGACAGGCCAATGAGCAGTTCTTC
CDR3aa: CASSIGQANEQFF

v_gene: TRBV27
abundance: -
d_gene: -
j_gene: TRBJ2-7
CDR3nt: TGTGCCAGCACCAGTACAGGTGTCCCCTACGAGCAGTACTTC
CDR3aa: CASTSTGVPYEQYF

v_gene: TRBV20-1
abundance: -
d_gene: -
j_gene: TRBJ2-5
CDR3nt: TGCAGTGCTAGAGATGCCCGAAACCAGTACTTC
CDR3aa: CSARDARNQYF

v_gene: TRBV6-6
abundance: once
d_gene: -
j_gene: TRBJ2-1
CDR3nt: TGTGCCAGCAATCAATTAACCAAGCCCGAGCAGTTCTTC
CDR3aa: CASNQLTKPEQFF

v_gene: TRBV2
abundance: -
d_gene: -
j_gene: TRBJ1-4
CDR3nt: TGTGCCAGTACGCTAAGGCTCAGGGTGAATTGGAGACTGTTTTTT
CDR3aa: CASTLRLRVNWRLFF

v_gene: TRBV11-2
abundance: -
d_gene: TRBD2
j_gene: TRBJ2-1
CDR3nt: TGTGCCAGCAGCCTAGCGGGAGGCCACAATGAGCAGTTCTTC
CDR3aa: CASSLAGGHNEQFF

v_gene: TRBV5-1
abundance: -
d_gene: TRBD2
j_gene: TRBJ2-1
CDR3nt: TGCGCCAGCAGCTTGGCGCCTAGCGGGGGTTACAATGAGCAGTTCTTC
CDR3aa: CASSLAPSGGYNEQFF

v_gene: TRBV14
abundance: -
d_gene: TRBD1
j_gene: TRBJ2-1
CDR3nt: TGTGCCAGCAGCATGGACAGGGGGAGGTTCAATGAGCAGTTCTTC
CDR3aa: CASSMDRGRFNEQFF

v_gene: TRBV9
abundance: -
d_gene: -
j_gene: TRBJ2-2
CDR3nt: TGTGCCAGCAGCGTATCTGGGGATATCGCCGGGGAGCTGTTTTTT
CDR3aa: CASSVSGDIAGELFF

v_gene: TRBV4-3
abundance: -
d_gene: -
j_gene: TRBJ2-7
CDR3nt: TGCGCCAGCAGCCAAGAGAGGCAGGGATCCTACGAGCAGTACTTC
CDR3aa: CASSQERQGSYEQYF

v_gene: TRBV7-3
abundance: -
d_gene: -
j_gene: TRBJ2-2
CDR3nt: TGTGCCAGCAGCTTCGGCCCTTCCACCGGGGAGCTGTTTTTT
CDR3aa: CASSFGPSTGELFF

v_gene: TRBV7-8
abundance: -
d_gene: -
j_gene: TRBJ2-3
CDR3nt: TGTGCCAGCAGCTTAGCCCAGGGCTACACAGATACGCAGTATTTT
CDR3aa: CASSLAQGYTDTQYF

v_gene: TRBV6-5
abundance: -
d_gene: -
j_gene: TRBJ2-3
CDR3nt: TGTGCCAGCAGTACCCGGACTCTCCCAGATACGCAGTATTTT
CDR3aa: CASSTRTLPDTQYF

v_gene: TRBV19
abundance: -
d_gene: -
j_gene: TRBJ2-1
CDR3nt: TGTGCCAGTTCGACTTACAATGAGCAGTTCTTC
CDR3aa: CASSTYNEQFF

v_gene: TRBV7-2
abundance: -
d_gene: -
j_gene: TRBJ1-1
CDR3nt: TGTGCCAGCAGCCCCGGTGGAAGGACTGAAGCTTTCTTT
CDR3aa: CASSPGGRTEAFF

v_gene: TRBV18
abundance: once
d_gene: -
j_gene: TRBJ2-3
CDR3nt: TGTGCCAGCTCACCACCGGTAAGGGGAGAGTCAGATACGCAGTATTTT
CDR3aa: CASSPPVRGESDTQYF